This TCR beta chain was retrieved from a study of blood T cell repertoires in COVID-19. Turning to the study itself: Material from acute and convalescent COVID-19 was sourced from the United States, Italy and Spain. Sources were T cells, B-cell-depleted T cells, or PBMCs; the material itself was cDNA or gDNA.

Germline V gene sequence: CDR1 SGHAT, CDR2 FQNNGV. Deletions cut 0 bases from V and 7 bases from J, with 16 bases between. The CDR3 runs to 16 residues. Authors' methods: Using reference gene primer amplification, nucleated cell counts were estimated. Generated by immunoSEQ multiplex PCR, the TCRdb table keeps only in-frame clones and is missing some. V and J calls and clone size are given by that table; D and trimming were obtained from the DNA. The sample lists 250,000 to 300,000 clones, approximately 91% occurring once. The specimen was peripheral blood. V usage is TRBV11-2 and J usage is TRBJ2-1; perhaps TRBD2 as D (7 bases). The TCR was taken from a woman aged 55-75 years with acute or convalescent COVID-19. The CDR3 DNA reads TGTGCCAGCAGCTTAGAAAAGGGGGGGGGCCTGAATGAGCAGTTCTTC. Protein product: CASSLEKGGGLNEQFF.